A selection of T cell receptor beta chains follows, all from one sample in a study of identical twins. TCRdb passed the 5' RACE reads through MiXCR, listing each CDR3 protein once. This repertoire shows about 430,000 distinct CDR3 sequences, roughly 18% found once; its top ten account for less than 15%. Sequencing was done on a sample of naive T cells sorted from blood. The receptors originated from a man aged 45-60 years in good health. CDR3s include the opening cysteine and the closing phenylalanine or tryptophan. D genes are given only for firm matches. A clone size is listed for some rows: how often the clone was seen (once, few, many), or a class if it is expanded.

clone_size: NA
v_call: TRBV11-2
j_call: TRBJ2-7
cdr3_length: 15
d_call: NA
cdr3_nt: TGTGCCAGCAGCCCACGAACAGGGACCTCCTACGAGCAGTACTTC
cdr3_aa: CASSPRTGTSYEQYF

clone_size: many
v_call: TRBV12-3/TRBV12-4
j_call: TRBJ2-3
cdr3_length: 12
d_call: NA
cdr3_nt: TGTGCCAGCAGTTCTAGGGCAGATACGCAGTATTTT
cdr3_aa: CASSSRADTQYF

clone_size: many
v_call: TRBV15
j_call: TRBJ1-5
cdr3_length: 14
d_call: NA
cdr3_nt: TGTGCCACCAGCAAACCACAGAGCAATCAGCCCCAGCATTTT
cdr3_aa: CATSKPQSNQPQHF

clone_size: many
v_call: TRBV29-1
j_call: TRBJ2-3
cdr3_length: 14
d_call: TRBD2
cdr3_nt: TGCAGCGTTCAAGCGGGAGCTCGCACAGATACGCAGTATTTT
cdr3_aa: CSVQAGARTDTQYF

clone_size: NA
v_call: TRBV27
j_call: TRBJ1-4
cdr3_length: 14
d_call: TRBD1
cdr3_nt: TGTGCCAGCAGGCTGACAGGGAATGGGGAAAAACTGTTTTTT
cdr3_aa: CASRLTGNGEKLFF

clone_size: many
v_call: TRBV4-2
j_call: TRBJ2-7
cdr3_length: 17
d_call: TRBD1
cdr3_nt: TGTGCCAGCAGCCAAGATTTTCCCCGACAGGGTTCCTACGAGCAGTACTTC
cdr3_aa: CASSQDFPRQGSYEQYF

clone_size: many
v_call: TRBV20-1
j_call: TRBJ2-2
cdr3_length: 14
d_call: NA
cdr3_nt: TGCAGTGCTAGGGAGGGTGGCGGCACCGGGGAGCTGTTTTTT
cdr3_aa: CSAREGGGTGELFF

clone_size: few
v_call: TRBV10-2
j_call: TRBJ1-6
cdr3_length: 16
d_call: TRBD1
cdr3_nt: TGCGCCAGCAGTGACCATCCGACAGGGAGGAATTCACCCCTCCACTTT
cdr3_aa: CASSDHPTGRNSPLHF

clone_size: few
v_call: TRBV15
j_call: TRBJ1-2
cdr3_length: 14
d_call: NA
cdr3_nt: TGTGCCACCAGCAGAGAGGGGGCAGGCTATGGCTACACCTTC
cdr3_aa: CATSREGAGYGYTF

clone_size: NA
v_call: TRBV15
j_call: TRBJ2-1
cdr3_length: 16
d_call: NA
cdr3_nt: TGTGCCACCAGCAGAGTCGGTTTCGGTGGATACAATGAGCAGTTCTTC
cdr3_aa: CATSRVGFGGYNEQFF

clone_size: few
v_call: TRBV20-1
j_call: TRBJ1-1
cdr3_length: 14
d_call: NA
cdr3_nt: TGCAGTGCTAGAGGGGGGGGTGGTGGGACTGAAGCTTTCTTT
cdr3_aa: CSARGGGGGTEAFF

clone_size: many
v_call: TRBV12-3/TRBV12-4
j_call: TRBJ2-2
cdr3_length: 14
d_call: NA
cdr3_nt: TGTGCCAGCAGTTTGAATAGGTTAACCGGGGAGCTGTTTTTT
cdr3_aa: CASSLNRLTGELFF

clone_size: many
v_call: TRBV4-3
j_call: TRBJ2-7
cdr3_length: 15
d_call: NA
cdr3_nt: TGCGCCAGCAGCCAAGCGGGTGGGGGGCACTACGAGCAGTACTTC
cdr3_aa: CASSQAGGGHYEQYF

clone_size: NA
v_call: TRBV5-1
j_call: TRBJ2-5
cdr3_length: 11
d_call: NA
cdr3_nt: TGCGCCCAGCAGTTGGGGGAGACCCAGTACTTC
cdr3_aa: CAQQLGETQYF

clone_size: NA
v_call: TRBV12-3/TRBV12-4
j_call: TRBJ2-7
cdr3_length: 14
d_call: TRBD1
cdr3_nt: TGTGCCAGCAGTTTGGGGACAGTACGCTACGAGCAGTACTTC
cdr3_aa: CASSLGTVRYEQYF

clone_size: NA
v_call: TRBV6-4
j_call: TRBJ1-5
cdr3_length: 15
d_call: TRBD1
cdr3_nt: TGTGCCAGCAGTGTACATGCAGGGGGCGGGCAGCCCCAGCATTTT
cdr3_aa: CASSVHAGGGQPQHF

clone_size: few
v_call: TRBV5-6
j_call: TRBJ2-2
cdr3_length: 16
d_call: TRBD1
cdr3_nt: TGTGCCAGCAGCTTGGCTGGACAGGAATCCATCGGGGAGCTGTTTTTT
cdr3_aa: CASSLAGQESIGELFF

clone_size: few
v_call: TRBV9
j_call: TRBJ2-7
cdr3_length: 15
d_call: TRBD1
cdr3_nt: TGTGCCAGCAGCGTAGCTGGGACAGGGGGCCACGAGCAGTACTTC
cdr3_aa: CASSVAGTGGHEQYF

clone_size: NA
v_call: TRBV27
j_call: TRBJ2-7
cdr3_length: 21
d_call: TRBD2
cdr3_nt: TGTGCCAGCAGTCCCCCCGTCCTCGGGACTAGCGGGGGGGCGGCTCTGCGCGAGCAGTACTTC
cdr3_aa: CASSPPVLGTSGGAALREQYF

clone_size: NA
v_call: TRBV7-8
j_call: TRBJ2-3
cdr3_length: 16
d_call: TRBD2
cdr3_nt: TGTGCCAGCAGCAAAGGGGGCGGGGGGGGCACAGATACGCAGTATTTT
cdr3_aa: CASSKGGGGGTDTQYF

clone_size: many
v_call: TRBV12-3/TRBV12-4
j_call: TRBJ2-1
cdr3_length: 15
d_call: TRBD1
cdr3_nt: TGTGCCAGCAGTTTACGGGGACAGGGCTACAATGAGCAGTTCTTC
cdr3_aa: CASSLRGQGYNEQFF

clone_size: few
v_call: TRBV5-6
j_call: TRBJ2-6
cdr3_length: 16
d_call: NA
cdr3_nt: TGTGCCAGCAGCTTGGTGGGCGATTTGGGGGCCAACGTCCTGACTTTC
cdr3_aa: CASSLVGDLGANVLTF

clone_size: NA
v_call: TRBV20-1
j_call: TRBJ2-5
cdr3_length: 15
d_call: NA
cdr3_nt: TGCAGTGCTAGAGGGAACGGGCTCCAGCTAAGGACCCAGTACTTC
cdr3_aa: CSARGNGLQLRTQYF

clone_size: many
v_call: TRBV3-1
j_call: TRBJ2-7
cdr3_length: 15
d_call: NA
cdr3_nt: TGTGCCAGCAGCCCCCTTTGGGGGGCCTCCTACGAGCAGTACTTC
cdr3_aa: CASSPLWGASYEQYF

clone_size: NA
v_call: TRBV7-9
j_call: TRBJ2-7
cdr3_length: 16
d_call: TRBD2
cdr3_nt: TGTGCCAGCAGGCCTACGGGTAGCGGGCCAACCTACGAGCAGTACTTC
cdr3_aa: CASRPTGSGPTYEQYF

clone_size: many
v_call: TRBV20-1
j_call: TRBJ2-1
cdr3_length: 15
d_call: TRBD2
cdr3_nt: TGCAGTGCCCCAGCGGGGGGGCTGTTGTACAATGAGCAGTTCTTC
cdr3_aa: CSAPAGGLLYNEQFF

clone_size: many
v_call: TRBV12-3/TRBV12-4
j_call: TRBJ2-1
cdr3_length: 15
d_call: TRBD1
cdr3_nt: TGTGCCAGCAGTCCGGGACAGGGGATTAACAATGAGCAGTTCTTC
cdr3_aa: CASSPGQGINNEQFF

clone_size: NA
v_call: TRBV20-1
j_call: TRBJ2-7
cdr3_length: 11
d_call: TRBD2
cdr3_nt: TGCAGTGCGACGGGAGGGGTCGAGCAGTACTTC
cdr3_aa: CSATGGVEQYF

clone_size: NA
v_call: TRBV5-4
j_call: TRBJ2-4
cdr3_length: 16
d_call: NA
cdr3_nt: TGTGCCAGCAGCTTGGGAGGGACCTCCCATACTAACATTCAGTACTTC
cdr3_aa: CASSLGGTSHTNIQYF

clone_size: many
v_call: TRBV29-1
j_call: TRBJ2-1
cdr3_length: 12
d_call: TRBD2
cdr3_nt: TGCAGCGTTGTCCCCAGCGGGGCAAACCAGTTCTTC
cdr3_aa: CSVVPSGANQFF

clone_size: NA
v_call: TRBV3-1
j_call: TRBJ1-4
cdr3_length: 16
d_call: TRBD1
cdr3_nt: TGTGCCAGCAGCCAAGAACAGGGGGCAGCTAATGAAAAACTGTTTTTT
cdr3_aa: CASSQEQGAANEKLFF